A selection of T cell receptor beta chains follows, all from one sample in a study of response to subunit inactivated influenza vaccine. TCRdb redid the calling of the RT-PCR reads with MiXCR, one entry per CDR3 protein. Of about 570,000 distinct CDR3 sequences listed, around 10% are singletons. This sample was also put to use in a study of T cells expressing NK-cell markers.

Sequenced here: PBMCs from blood, sampled on the day of vaccination. The receptor source for this set is a man aged 45-65 years who received an inactivated influenza vaccine. CDR3s include the opening cysteine and the closing phenylalanine or tryptophan. D genes are given only for firm matches. Clone size is not always given. Where it is, it says once, few, many or a class for expanded clones.

v_gene	j_gene	abundance	d_gene	CDR3aa	CDR3nt
TRBV28	TRBJ2-1	NA	TRBD2	CASSLPSGNMFF	TGTGCCAGCAGTTTACCTAGCGGGAATATGTTCTTC
TRBV5-1	TRBJ2-3	few	NA	CASSLGPHTDTQYF	TGCGCCAGCAGCTTGGGTCCGCACACAGATACGCAGTATTTT
TRBV10-3	TRBJ2-1	NA	TRBD2	CAISKAGGLSYNEQFF	TGTGCCATCAGTAAAGCGGGGGGGCTCTCCTACAATGAGCAGTTCTTC
TRBV5-1	TRBJ2-3	NA	NA	CASTPSGTVTDTQYF	TGCGCCAGCACGCCTTCCGGGACGGTCACAGATACGCAGTATTTT
TRBV6-5	TRBJ2-7	few	NA	CASSWDTKSSYEQYF	TGTGCCAGCAGTTGGGACACGAAGAGCTCCTACGAGCAGTACTTC
TRBV20-1	TRBJ2-3	NA	NA	CSARDVWGADTQYF	TGCAGTGCTAGAGATGTTTGGGGGGCAGATACGCAGTATTTT
TRBV28	TRBJ2-6	NA	NA	CASKSAGHSGANVLTF	TGTGCCAGCAAATCTGCAGGGCACTCAGGGGCCAACGTCCTGACTTTC
TRBV12-3/TRBV12-4	TRBJ1-1	few	TRBD1	CASSLAGQLTEAFF	TGTGCCAGCAGTTTAGCGGGACAGTTAACTGAAGCTTTCTTT
TRBV7-2	TRBJ2-3	many	NA	CASSLNIFTDTQYF	TGTGCCAGCAGCTTAAACATATTCACAGATACGCAGTATTTT
TRBV28	TRBJ2-1	NA	TRBD2	CASSLWGLGYNEQFF	TGTGCCAGCAGTTTATGGGGACTAGGATACAATGAGCAGTTCTTC
TRBV6-5	TRBJ2-3	NA	NA	CASSYERGAADTQYF	TGTGCCAGCAGTTACGAGAGGGGGGCGGCAGATACGCAGTATTTT
TRBV5-1	TRBJ2-2	NA	TRBD1	CASSTRTGRNTGELFF	TGCGCCAGCAGCACCCGGACAGGGCGGAACACCGGGGAGCTGTTTTTT
TRBV14	TRBJ2-1	few	NA	CASSQDSFGAGEEQFF	TGTGCCAGCAGCCAAGATTCTTTCGGGGCAGGGGAGGAGCAGTTCTTC
TRBV19	TRBJ2-7	few	TRBD1	CASSDWTGGSYEQYF	TGTGCCAGTAGTGACTGGACAGGGGGTAGCTACGAGCAGTACTTC
TRBV5-1	TRBJ1-4	few	NA	CASSFNGDHNEKLFF	TGCGCCAGCAGCTTCAACGGGGATCATAATGAAAAACTGTTTTTT
TRBV28	TRBJ2-2	many	NA	CASSFGETGELFF	TGTGCCAGCAGTTTTGGGGAAACCGGGGAGCTGTTTTTT
TRBV7-2	TRBJ2-5	few	NA	CASSLARLEGETQYF	TGTGCCAGCAGCTTAGCAAGACTAGAAGGAGAGACCCAGTACTTC
TRBV28	TRBJ1-3	few	NA	CASSPPGSNSGNTIYF	TGTGCCAGCAGTCCCCCGGGGTCCAACTCTGGAAACACCATATATTTT
TRBV7-3	TRBJ2-5	many	NA	CASSLSATQETQYF	TGTGCCAGCAGCTTATCCGCCACTCAAGAGACCCAGTACTTC
TRBV12-3/TRBV12-4	TRBJ2-5	many	TRBD2	CASSFAGGETQYF	TGTGCCAGCAGCTTCGCGGGGGGAGAGACCCAGTACTTC
TRBV3-1	TRBJ2-2	many	TRBD1	CASSLRQGYTGELFF	TGTGCCAGCAGCCTGAGACAGGGGTATACCGGGGAGCTGTTTTTT
TRBV9	TRBJ2-7	NA	TRBD2	CASSETGTSGSEQYF	TGTGCCAGCAGCGAGACCGGGACTAGCGGCTCCGAGCAGTACTTC
TRBV10-3	TRBJ2-5	few	NA	CAISESSRRAHQETQYF	TGTGCCATCAGTGAGTCGAGCCGGCGGGCACACCAAGAGACCCAGTACTTC
TRBV20-1	TRBJ2-2	many	NA	CSAIHLDTGELFF	TGCAGTGCTATCCACCTGGACACCGGGGAGCTGTTTTTT
TRBV7-2	TRBJ2-1	few	TRBD1	CASSLWTGNDEQFF	TGTGCCAGCAGCTTATGGACAGGGAACGATGAGCAGTTCTTC
TRBV4-2	TRBJ2-1	few	TRBD2	CASSQDRFGGGGPVGEQFF	TGTGCCAGCAGCCAAGATCGATTCGGGGGGGGAGGGCCTGTGGGAGAGCAGTTCTTC